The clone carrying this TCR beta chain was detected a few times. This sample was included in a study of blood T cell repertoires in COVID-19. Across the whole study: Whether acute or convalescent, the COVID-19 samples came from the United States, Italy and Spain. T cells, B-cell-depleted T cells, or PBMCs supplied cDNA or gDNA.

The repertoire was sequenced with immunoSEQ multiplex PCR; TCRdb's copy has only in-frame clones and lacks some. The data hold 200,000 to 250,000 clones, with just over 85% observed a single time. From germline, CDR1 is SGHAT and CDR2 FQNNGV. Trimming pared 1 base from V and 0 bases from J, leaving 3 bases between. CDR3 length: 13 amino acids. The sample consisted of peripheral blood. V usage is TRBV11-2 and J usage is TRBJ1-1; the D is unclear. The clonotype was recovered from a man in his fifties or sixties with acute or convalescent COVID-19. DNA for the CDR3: TGTGCCAGCAGCTTAGGAGTGAACACTGAAGCTTTCTTT. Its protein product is CASSLGVNTEAFF.